The entry that follows covers one TCR beta chain sequence. This clone came up a few times. Its recognized antigen is unknown. No base-level quality is on record; no much larger clone is a single base apart. This sample was taken from a study of beta chain features in type 1 diabetes (dated by TCRdb to the late 2010s). Study-wide context: Mean age, gender distribution, total cell number and subset yield were not different between patients and healthy donors. A total of roughly 98,000,000 sorted cells were examined across all samples, and RNA yield correlated strongly with the number of cells per subset. The study compared TCRB repertoires of sorted circulating CD4+ T cell subsets between recently diagnosed type 1 diabetes patients and matched healthy donors. Whereas all 30 or so donors provided naive and central memory subsets, regulatory and stem cell-like memory subsets were isolated from just 8 patients and roughly eight healthy donors. Results and caveats for the whole study, not just this receptor: PCR may preferentially amplify shorter templates, but because patient and control samples were amplified and corrected together, any resulting skew would affect both groups equally. At VDJ recombination sites, patients with type 1 diabetes made fewer insertions and deleted more nucleotides, a pattern implying thymic rearrangement abnormalities. Naive, central memory and regulatory TCRB repertoires appeared to be more similar among patients than among healthy donors. Sequencing cDNA rather than genomic DNA could over-represent highly expressing activated cells, although activation and CD3 levels did not differ between groups. Because small numbers of individuals were included in the HLA sub-analyses, any influence of HLA type on TCRB rearrangement was left unresolved. In all four CD4+ subsets, TCRB CDR3 length was moderately but significantly shorter in type 1 diabetes patients.

The entire amount of isolated RNA was reverse transcribed using the High Capacity cDNA Reverse Transcription Kit, so the sequenced TCRB transcripts were expressed ones. Deep immunoSEQ sequencing was performed on naive, central memory and regulatory T cell samples, with an average of around 3.4 million total reads per sample. Sorted cells were lysed in RLT buffer, and RNA was extracted using DNase-treated RNeasy Micro or Mini kits according to cell number. Each cell subset was processed separately to prevent cross-contamination, with patient and healthy donor samples processed together. The immunoSEQ multiplex PCR was used to amplify TCRB sequences from cDNA, yielding 87-bp fragments that span the CDR3 region. The amplicons were sequenced using the Illumina HiSeq platform. In the original analysis: Synthetic template baselines were used to correct PCR bias computationally, reads within Hamming distance 2 were collapsed together, and singletons that could not be merged were discarded. Reads were aligned against IMGT to assign V, D and J genes, CDR3 length and insertions or deletions at six rearrangement sites. Within each subset, clonotype counts were normalized to sorted cell number, and only after that were true diversity and Gini coefficients computed with the tcR R package. Repertoire sharing was quantified using the overlap coefficient calculated on TCRB nucleotide sequences. The clones in this table, taken by TCRdb from immuneACCESS, are in-frame only. Not every clone is retained; where verified, under half of the shortfall comes from an unresolved V gene, and the cause of the rest is unknown. The V and J calls and clone size are taken from that table; D and trimming were inferred from the DNA. For this sample there are around 250,000 clones; 27% appear just once. About 3.9% of the sample goes to the ten largest clones.

A single peripheral blood draw of approximately 0.11 L on average was collected from each donor into heparinised tubes. Using a panel that included CD45RO, CCR7, CD25, CD127, CD95 and CD27, naive, central memory, regulatory and stem cell-like memory CD4+ T cells were sorted on a BD FACSAria II. A purity above 95% was achieved for all sorted populations. PBMCs were isolated right away by Lymphoprep density gradient centrifugation and were stained directly, without culture. So that batch effects would be minimized, each experiment stained and sorted samples in pairs, pairing one healthy donor with one patient. The specimen was central memory CD4+ T cells from blood. The receptor was derived from a man aged 25-40 years in good health.

The base sequence is TGTGCCAGCAGCCCGACTCAGCACTACGAGCAGTACTTC. Translated, this gives CASSPTQHYEQYF. This sequence uses TRBV4-2 and TRBJ2-7; the D segment cannot be called with confidence. The germline V gene specifies LGHNA as CDR1 and YNFKEQ as CDR2. From the cysteine through the phenylalanine, the CDR3 covers 13 amino acids. The sequence is cut down to CDR3 DNA, 39 bases in frame from base 1. V is reduced by 4 bases and J by 3 bases, leaving a spacing of 10 bases between them.